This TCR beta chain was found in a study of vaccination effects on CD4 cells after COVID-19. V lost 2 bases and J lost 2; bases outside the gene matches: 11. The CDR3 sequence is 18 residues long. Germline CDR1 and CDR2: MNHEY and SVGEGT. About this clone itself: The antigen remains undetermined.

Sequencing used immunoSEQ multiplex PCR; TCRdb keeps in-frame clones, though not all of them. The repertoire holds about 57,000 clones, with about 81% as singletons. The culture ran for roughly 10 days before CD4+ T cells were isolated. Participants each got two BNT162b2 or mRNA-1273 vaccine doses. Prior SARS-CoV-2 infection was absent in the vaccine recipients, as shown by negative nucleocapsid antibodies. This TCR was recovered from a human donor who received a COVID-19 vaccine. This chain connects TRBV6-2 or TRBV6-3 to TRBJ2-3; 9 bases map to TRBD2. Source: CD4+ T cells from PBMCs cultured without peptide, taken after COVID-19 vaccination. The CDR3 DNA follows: TGTGCCAGCAGTTACCCGGGTAGCGGGGGTGTCCCCACAGATACGCAGTATTTT. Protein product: CASSYPGSGGVPTDTQYF.